One sample yielded the 25 T cell receptor beta chains listed below, sequenced in a study of regulatory T cells in long-lasting Graves disease. The authors built TCR beta libraries using iRepertoire HTBI primers and Arm-PCR of CDR3 regions. From the multiplex PCR reads, TCRdb called clonotypes with MiXCR, one entry per CDR3 protein. The sample lists fewer than 550,000 distinct CDR3 sequences; 20% to 25% were seen once. Time point: persistent/refractory GD, antithyroid drugs over 5 years with positive TRAb. Extracted RNA from PBMCs served as the source of the TCR library. The material sequenced was peripheral blood mononuclear cells (PBMCs), taken when the disease was refractory, from a patient treated with antithyroid drugs. The receptors shown here come from a female donor with Graves disease.

Here the CDR3 reads CASSQEAWVNTEAFF. CDR3 DNA sequence: TGCGCCAGCAGCCAAGAAGCATGGGTGAACACTGAAGCTTTCTTT. The chain employs TRBV4-1 and TRBJ1-1; no clear D. Trimming cost V 0 bases and J 0 bases, with 8 bases left between them. This CDR3 has 15 amino acids. CDR1 and CDR2 from the germline V gene are MGHRA and YSYEKL.

This chain connects TRBV5-8 to TRBJ2-1; tentatively, D is TRBD2 (6 bases). V was pared by 1 base and J by 6 bases, with 26 bases between. Germline values: CDR1 SGHTS, CDR2 YDEGEE. The CDR3 is 19 residues long. CDR3 residues: CASSLMIGSGLSIGNEQFF. DNA of the CDR3: TGTGCCAGCAGCTTGATGATTGGTAGCGGCCTCTCCATCGGCAATGAGCAGTTCTTC.

The rearrangement joins TRBV12-3 or TRBV12-4 to TRBJ1-1; tentative D call: TRBD1 (5 bases). Trimming shortened V by 5 bases and J by 2 bases, and 18 bases separated the two germline ends. The length of the CDR3 is 16 residues. The CDR3 DNA is TGTGCCAGCAGTATCCTCGGGGGGGAGACAAACACTGAAGCTTTCTTT. Its protein is CASSILGGETNTEAFF.

At least ten counts were recorded for this clonotype. This chain joins TRBV29-1 and TRBJ2-5; D gene uncertain. The germline V gene encodes CDR1 SQVTM and CDR2 ANQGSEA. The CDR3 extends over 13 amino acids. V lost 3 bases to trimming and J lost 0 bases, with 8 bases between them. CDR3 nucleotide sequence: TGCAGCGTTGACGGCAGTAACCAAGAGACCCAGTACTTC. Protein: CSVDGSNQETQYF.

V gene TRBV7-9 combines with J gene TRBJ1-5; TRBD1 might be the D (5 bases). V was cut by 4 bases and J by 11 bases, with 15 bases left in between. Germline V lookup: CDR1 SEHNR, CDR2 FQNEAQ (reference sequence). This CDR3 is built from 13 residues. The chain's CDR3 is CASSSSLSGAQHF. The CDR3 region has the DNA TGTGCCAGCAGCTCCTCCCTCTCGGGGGCCCAGCATTTT.

The J gene is TRBJ1-2, the V gene TRBV19, with a tentative D call TRBD1 (6 bases). The CDR3 spans 14 residues. Germline CDR1 is LNHDA and CDR2 is SQIVND (reference sequence). V lost 6 bases, J lost 4 bases, and 15 bases lay in between. The CDR3 here is CASSRTGIFYGYTF. As DNA, the CDR3 is TGTGCCAGTAGCCGAACAGGGATCTTCTATGGCTACACCTTC.

The gene calls are TRBV7-9 and TRBJ1-2, with 10 bases aligning to TRBD1. This CDR3 has 15 amino acids. V was pared by 3 bases and J by 6 bases, with 7 bases of the junction left unmatched. Germline assignment: CDR1 SEHNR and CDR2 FQNEAQ (reference sequence). The CDR3 loop reads CASSFPRQGANGYTF. CDR3 nucleotide sequence: TGTGCCAGCAGCTTTCCTAGACAGGGGGCGAATGGCTACACCTTC.

This clonotype was counted only a few times. The chain carries TRBV29-1 and TRBJ2-7; D is possibly TRBD1 or TRBD2 (5 bases each). CDR1 is SQVTM and CDR2 is ANQGSEA in the germline V gene. This CDR3 comprises 14 residues. V was trimmed by 6 bases and J by 6 bases, leaving 21 bases between them. The CDR3 spells CSVTPGPGVGEQYF. The DNA for the CDR3 is TGCAGCGTGACCCCGGGACCAGGAGTCGGCGAGCAGTACTTC.

This clonotype appeared a few times. The rearrangement links TRBV5-6 to TRBJ1-1; 7 nucleotides line up with TRBD1. The CDR3 has 14 amino acids. In germline, CDR1 is SGHDT, CDR2 YYEEEE. The trim removed 4 bases at V and 3 bases at J, leaving 6 bases unmatched. CDR3 bases: TGTGCCAGCAGCCCCGGGACAGTCCACACTGAAGCTTTCTTT. Translation: CASSPGTVHTEAFF. The full variable domain, rest sourced from reference TRBV5-6 and TRBJ1-1, is DAGVTQSPTHLIKTRGQQVTLRCSPKSGHDTVSWYQQALGQGPQFIFQYYEEEERQRGNFPDRFSGHQFPNYSSELNVNALLLGDSALYLCASSPGTVHTEAFFGQGTRLTVV.

This clonotype appeared a few times. The chain is built from TRBV3-1 and TRBJ2-6, with 9 nucleotides matching TRBD1. This CDR3 contains 17 residues. Germline lookup yields CDR1 LGHDT and CDR2 YNNKEL (reference sequence). The V segment lost 1 base and the J segment 1 base; nucleotides outside the gene matches: 2. The CDR3 DNA follows: TGTGCCAGCAGCCAAGGGACAGGGGTATCTGGGGCCAACGTCCTGACTTTC. This encodes CASSQGTGVSGANVLTF.

This clonotype appeared many times. The chain couples TRBV27 to TRBJ2-1; possible D gene TRBD2, 6 bases. V was cut by 8 bases and J by 0 bases, with 8 bases left in between. Germline-derived CDR1 and CDR2 are MNHEY and SMNVEV (reference sequence). The CDR3 loop spans 13 amino acids. The CDR3 region has the DNA TGTGCCAGCGGACTAAGCTCCTACAATGAGCAGTTCTTC. Protein product: CASGLSSYNEQFF.

Concerning this clonotype itself: A much larger clone differs by one base, so this may be a read error. The chain has TRBV12-3 or TRBV12-4 and TRBJ2-7, with D unresolved. The V end lost 6 bases, the J end lost 0 bases, and 6 bases lay between the germline ends. The CDR3 runs to 12 residues. CDR3 sequence (DNA): TGTGCCAGCAGATCAAGCTCCTACGAGCAGTACTTC. Amino acids: CASRSSSYEQYF.

This clonotype occurred many times. The chain's CDR3 is CASSRPGGIHEQYF. CDR3 coding DNA: TGTGCCAGCAGCCGACCAGGAGGGATCCACGAGCAGTACTTC. V usage is TRBV7-2 and J usage is TRBJ2-7, with D perhaps TRBD2 (6 bases). Trimming left V 5 bases short and J 5 bases short, with 16 bases between. Germline lookup yields CDR1 SGHTA and CDR2 FQGNSA. This CDR3 has 14 amino acids.

The chain's CDR3 is CASSYSWQAQETQYF. CDR3 nucleotides: TGTGCCAGCAGTTACTCGTGGCAGGCCCAAGAGACCCAGTACTTC. The chain recombines TRBV6-2 or TRBV6-3 with TRBJ2-5; D is ambiguous. V lost 0 bases and J lost 1, with 9 bases in between. Germline CDR1 MNHEY, CDR2 SVGEGT. The CDR3 sequence is 15 residues long.

This clonotype was seen ten or more times. The rearrangement links TRBV20-1 to TRBJ1-5; D is ambiguous. V was shortened by 7 bases and J by 8 bases, with 18 bases between the two germline ends. The V gene's germline CDR1 is DFQATT and CDR2 SNEGSKA (reference sequence). The CDR3 is made up of 13 amino acids. The chain's CDR3 is CSVPAPGMEPQHF. The CDR3 nucleotides read TGCAGTGTCCCGGCCCCGGGGATGGAGCCCCAGCATTTT.

The chain carries TRBV19 and TRBJ1-2, with TRBD1 as a possible D gene (5 bases). Trimming pared 3 bases from V and 7 bases from J, leaving 12 bases between. The CDR3 contains 13 residues. From germline, CDR1 is LNHDA and CDR2 SQIVND (reference sequence). The CDR3 loop reads CASSMGRESGYTF. The DNA of the CDR3 is TGTGCCAGTAGTATGGGCAGGGAATCTGGCTACACCTTC.

The V call is TRBV3-1, the J call TRBJ2-5, with 7 bases matching TRBD1. V shed 4 bases and J 1 base; nucleotides not matched to a gene: 15. The CDR3 length is 18 residues. Germline CDR1 LGHDT, CDR2 YNNKEL (reference sequence). CDR3 sequence reads: CASSPGTELPPGQETQYF. The CDR3 DNA reads TGTGCCAGCAGCCCCGGGACAGAGTTACCCCCGGGCCAAGAGACCCAGTACTTC.

This clonotype came up many times. This sequence joins TRBV6-2 or TRBV6-3 and TRBJ1-2; a weak D match, TRBD1 (5 bases). The CDR3 loop spans 13 amino acids. Between the trimmed V and J ends, which lost 6 bases and 7 bases, there was a span of 15 bases. The V gene's germline CDR1 is MNHEY and CDR2 SVGEGT. The CDR3 is CASSPGVISGYTF. As DNA, the CDR3 is TGTGCCAGCAGCCCGGGGGTGATAAGTGGCTACACCTTC.

This clonotype was recorded at least ten times. The rearrangement joins TRBV28 to TRBJ2-7; 8 nucleotides align to TRBD1. V lost 5 bases and J lost 5; bases outside the gene matches: 8. Per germline, CDR1 MDHEN and CDR2 SYDVKM. CDR3 length: 14 amino acids. Here the CDR3 DNA reads TGTGCCAGCAGTCCCCGGACAGGGTTCGACGAGCAGTACTTC. Protein sequence: CASSPRTGFDEQYF.

The V and J genes are TRBV5-5 and TRBJ1-5, with 7 bases matching TRBD1. Trimming at V came to 4 bases and at J to 3 bases, leaving 7 bases not matched to a gene. CDR1 is SGHKS and CDR2 is YYEKEE in the germline V gene (reference sequence). CDR3 size: 15 residues. The chain's CDR3 is CASSLWTGANQPQHF. The CDR3 DNA follows: TGTGCCAGCAGCCTCTGGACAGGCGCCAATCAGCCCCAGCATTTT.

V is TRBV7-9 and J is TRBJ2-2; perhaps TRBD1 as D (5 bases). With 2 bases removed from V and 2 bases from J, the gap between germline ends came to 12 bases. The germline CDR1 and CDR2 sequences are SEHNR and FQNEAQ (reference sequence). The CDR3 extends over 16 amino acids. This chain's CDR3 is CASSLQGWENTGELFF. For the CDR3, the DNA is TGTGCCAGCAGCTTACAGGGCTGGGAAAACACCGGGGAGCTGTTTTTT.

This clonotype was counted a few times. The CDR3 DNA follows: TGTGCCAGCAGTCCCCTAGCGGGGTGGGAGACCCAGTACTTC. It codes for CASSPLAGWETQYF. V gene TRBV6-1 combines with J gene TRBJ2-5; 9 nucleotides line up with TRBD2. The length of the CDR3 is 14 residues. V lost 5 bases and J lost 5; bases outside the gene matches: 6. Germline-derived CDR1 and CDR2 are MNHNS and SASEGT.

In this sample, this clonotype turned up a few times. This chain uses TRBV9 with TRBJ2-6, with D hard to call. The CDR3 contains 18 residues. From germline, CDR1 is SGDLS and CDR2 YYNGEE. The ends were cut back, 2 bases at V and 0 bases at J, with 15 bases in the middle. This chain's CDR3 is CASSVAPGRISGANVLTF. CDR3 nucleotide sequence: TGTGCCAGCAGCGTCGCCCCCGGGCGGATCTCTGGGGCCAACGTCCTGACTTTC.

The rearrangement joins TRBV5-6 to TRBJ2-5, with a possible D match to TRBD2 (6 bases). The CDR3 totals 14 residues. CDR1 and CDR2 (germline): SGHDT, YYEEEE. The V end lost 4 bases, the J end lost 5 bases, and 15 bases lay between the germline ends. Here the CDR3 reads CASSGLASGETQYF. For the CDR3, the DNA is TGTGCCAGCAGCGGCCTAGCGTCGGGCGAGACCCAGTACTTC.

In regard to this clonotype: This clone may be a read error of a much larger clone one base away. The chain links TRBV25-1 to TRBJ2-5; weak D call: TRBD1 (6 bases). The CDR3 is 15 residues long. V shed 3 bases and J shed 4 bases, with 15 bases lying between them. CDR1 MGHDK and CDR2 SYGVNS come from the germline V gene. The CDR3 DNA sequence: TGTGCCAGCAGTGATCTCCCGGACAGTGTAGAGACCCAGTACTTC. It yields the protein CASSDLPDSVETQYF.